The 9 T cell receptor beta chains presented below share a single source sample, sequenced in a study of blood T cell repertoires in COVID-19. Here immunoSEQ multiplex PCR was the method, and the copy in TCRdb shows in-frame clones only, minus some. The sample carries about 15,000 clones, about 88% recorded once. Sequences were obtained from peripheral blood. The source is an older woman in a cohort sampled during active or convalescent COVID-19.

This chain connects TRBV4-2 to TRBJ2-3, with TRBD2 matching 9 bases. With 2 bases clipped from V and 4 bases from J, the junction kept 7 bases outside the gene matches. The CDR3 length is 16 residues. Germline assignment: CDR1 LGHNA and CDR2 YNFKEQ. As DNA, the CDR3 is TGTGCCAGCAGCCAACGGACTAGCGCCGATTCAGATACGCAGTATTTT. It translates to CASSQRTSADSDTQYF.

The CDR3 loop reads CASRREGQNTEAFF. CDR3 sequence (DNA): TGTGCCAGCAGACGTGAGGGACAGAACACTGAAGCTTTCTTT. The chain joins TRBV28 to TRBJ1-1, with D perhaps TRBD1 (6 bases). From germline, CDR1 is MDHEN and CDR2 SYDVKM. Trimming shortened V by 6 bases and J by 1 base, and 12 bases separated the two germline ends. The CDR3 contains 14 residues.

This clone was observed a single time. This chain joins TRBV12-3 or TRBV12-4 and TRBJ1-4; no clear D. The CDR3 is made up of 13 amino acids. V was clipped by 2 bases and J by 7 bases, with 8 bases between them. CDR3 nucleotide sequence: TGTGCCAGCAGTTTATGGCAGGCTGAAAAACTGTTTTTT. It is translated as CASSLWQAEKLFF.

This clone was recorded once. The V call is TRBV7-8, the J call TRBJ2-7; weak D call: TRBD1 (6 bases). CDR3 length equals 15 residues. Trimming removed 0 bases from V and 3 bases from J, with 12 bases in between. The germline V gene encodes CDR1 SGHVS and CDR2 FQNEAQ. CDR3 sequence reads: CASSLASPQGYEQYF. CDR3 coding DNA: TGTGCCAGCAGCTTAGCAAGCCCACAGGGCTACGAGCAGTACTTC.

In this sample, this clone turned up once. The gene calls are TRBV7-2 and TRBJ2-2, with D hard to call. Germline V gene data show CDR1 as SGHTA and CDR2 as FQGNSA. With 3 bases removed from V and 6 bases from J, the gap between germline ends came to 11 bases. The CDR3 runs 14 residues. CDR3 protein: CASSFSRVSGELFF. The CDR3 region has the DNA TGTGCCAGCAGCTTCTCTCGGGTCTCCGGGGAGCTGTTTTTT.

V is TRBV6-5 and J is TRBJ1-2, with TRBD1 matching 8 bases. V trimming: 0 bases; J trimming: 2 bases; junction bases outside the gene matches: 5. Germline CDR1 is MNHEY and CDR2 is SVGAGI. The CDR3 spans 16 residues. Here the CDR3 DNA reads TGTGCCAGCAGTTACTCGAATCGACAGGGGAACTATGGCTACACCTTC. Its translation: CASSYSNRQGNYGYTF.

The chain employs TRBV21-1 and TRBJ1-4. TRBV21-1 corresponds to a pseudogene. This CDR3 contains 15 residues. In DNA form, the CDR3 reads TGTGCCAGCAGCAAAGAGAAGCCCTTAAATGAAAAACTGTTTTTT. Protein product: CASSKEKPLNEKLFF.

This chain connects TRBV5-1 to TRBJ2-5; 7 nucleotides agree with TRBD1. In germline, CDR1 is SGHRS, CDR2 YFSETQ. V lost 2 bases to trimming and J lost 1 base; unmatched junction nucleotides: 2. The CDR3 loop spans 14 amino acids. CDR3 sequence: CASSFGDSQETQYF. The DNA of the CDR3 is TGCGCCAGCAGCTTCGGGGACAGCCAAGAGACCCAGTACTTC.

The CDR3 region has the DNA TGTGCCAGCAGCCAAACAGGGGTCGGCAATCAGCCCCAGCATTTT. Encoded protein: CASSQTGVGNQPQHF. V usage is TRBV6-2 or TRBV6-3 and J usage is TRBJ1-5; 7 nucleotides align to TRBD1. V lost 6 bases, J lost 2 bases, and 7 bases stayed unmatched. This CDR3 is built from 15 residues. Germline V gene lookup returns CDR1 MNHEY and CDR2 SVGEGT.